This T cell receptor beta chain was recovered during a study of PD-L1 blockade in urothelial cancer. In the study overall: Earlier, patients had received 0 to 3 chemotherapy regimens.

Generated by immunoSEQ multiplex PCR, the TCRdb table keeps only in-frame clones and is missing some. Among some 100,000 clones listed, 91% were seen once. Patients were diagnosed with urothelial carcinoma, either locally advanced or metastatic. A word on this clone: Its matching antigen is unknown.

Whole-study results and caveats: Greater 3-week expansion of tumor-associated blood clones was recorded for durable-benefit patients.

V dropped 0 bases and J dropped 3; count of bases not matched to a gene: 12. Germline CDR1 and CDR2: SGHNT and YYREEE (reference sequence). This CDR3 spans 18 amino acids. The rearrangement joins TRBV5-4 to TRBJ1-1; TRBD1 matches at 9 bases. The source material was PBMCs, sampled around atezolizumab (anti-PD-L1) treatment. This clonotype originated in a woman older than 75 with urothelial cancer. The CDR3 here is CASSLGMGQGRGDTEAFF. The CDR3 DNA reads TGTGCCAGCAGCTTGGGGATGGGACAGGGCCGTGGGGACACTGAAGCTTTCTTT.